The subject of this entry is one TCR beta chain. The antigen is unknown. This sample was included in a study of T-cell memory formation after mild COVID-19. TCRdb fed the 5' RACE reads into MiXCR, producing one record per CDR3 protein. The sample lists hundreds of thousands of distinct CDR3 sequences; 20% to 30% were seen once. Study findings and constraints: That cross-reactive memory joined was suggested by some responding clones appearing in pre-infection memory.

The CDR3 has 11 amino acids. The ends were cut back, 2 bases at V and 9 bases at J, with 5 bases in the middle. Material: PBMCs or a T cell subset sorted from them (not recorded which). The sequence was obtained from an adult woman who had mild COVID-19 (a few samples of this study predate the infection). Cell type and time point are not known. J is TRBJ1-5 and V is TRBV12-3 or TRBV12-4; no reliable D call. The CDR3 nucleotides are TGTGCCAGCAGTTTAAGAGGGCCCCAGCATTTT. Translation: CASSLRGPQHF.